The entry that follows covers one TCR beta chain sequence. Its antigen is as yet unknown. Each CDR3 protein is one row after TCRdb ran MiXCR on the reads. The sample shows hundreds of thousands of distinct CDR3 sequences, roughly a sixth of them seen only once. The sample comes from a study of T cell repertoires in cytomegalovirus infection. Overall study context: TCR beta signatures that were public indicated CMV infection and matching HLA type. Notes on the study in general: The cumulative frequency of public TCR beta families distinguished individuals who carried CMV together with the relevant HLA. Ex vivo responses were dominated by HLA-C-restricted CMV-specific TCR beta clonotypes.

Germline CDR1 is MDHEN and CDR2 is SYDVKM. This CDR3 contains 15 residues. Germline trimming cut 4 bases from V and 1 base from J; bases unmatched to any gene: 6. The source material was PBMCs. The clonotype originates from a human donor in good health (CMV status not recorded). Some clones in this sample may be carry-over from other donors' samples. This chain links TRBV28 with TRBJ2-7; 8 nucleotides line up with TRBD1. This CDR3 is CASSSLDRESYEQYF. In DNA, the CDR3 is TGTGCCAGCAGTTCTTTGGACAGGGAGTCCTACGAGCAGTACTTC.